The rows below give T cell receptor beta chains drawn from one sample of a study of CD8 T cells in ankylosing spondylitis. TCRdb re-derived calls from the 5' RACE reads in MiXCR, one entry per CDR3 protein. The repertoire holds fewer than 350,000 distinct CDR3 sequences, with around 10% as singletons. Sequencing used blood, either unsorted or a sorted T cell fraction (not recorded which). The source is a female donor with ankylosing spondylitis or in good health (not recorded which). CDR3s include the opening cysteine and the closing phenylalanine or tryptophan. Fields, in order: J gene, V gene, clone size, D gene, CDR3 DNA, CDR3 protein. A D gene is named only where the DNA matches it firmly. The size entry is marked missing in some rows and otherwise reads once, few, many or a size class.

TRBJ2-1 TRBV6-1 many TRBD2 TGTGCCAGCAGTGAACTGGTCAGACGCGGGGGAAACAATGAGCAGTTCTTC CASSELVRRGGNNEQFF
TRBJ2-2 TRBV7-3 . . TGTGCCAGCAGCCCAAGGGCCGGGAAACCCGGGGAGCTGTTTTTT CASSPRAGKPGELFF
TRBJ2-1 TRBV4-2 few TRBD1 TGTGCCAGCAGTCGACGAAATGGTGATGGGACAGGGGGCGTAAATGAGCAGTTCTTC CASSRRNGDGTGGVNEQFF
TRBJ1-2 TRBV5-1 many TRBD1 TGCGCCAGCAGCTTGGGGACAGGGGAAAACTATGGCTACACCTTC CASSLGTGENYGYTF
TRBJ2-7 TRBV20-1 few TRBD1 TGCAGTGCTGGGCCGGGACAGGTTTACGAGCAGTACTTC CSAGPGQVYEQYF
TRBJ2-7 TRBV7-2 . . TGTGCCACCCATTTTGTGAGAAGCTCCTACGAGCAGTACTTC CATHFVRSSYEQYF
TRBJ2-1 TRBV4-1 many . TGCGCCAGCAGTCCAGAGCGAGTAAATGAGCAGTTCTTC CASSPERVNEQFF
TRBJ2-7 TRBV29-1 many TRBD1 TGCAGCGTCCACCGGGACAGGGGCGAGCAGTACTTC CSVHRDRGEQYF
TRBJ2-2 TRBV11-2 few . TGTGCCAGCAGCTTAACCCCCCCCGTGGGATACACCGGGGAGCTGTTTTTT CASSLTPPVGYTGELFF
TRBJ2-5 TRBV28 . TRBD1 TGTGCCAGCAGTTCGGGACAGCTAAGGGAGACCCAGTACTTC CASSSGQLRETQYF
TRBJ2-1 TRBV7-9 many . TGTGCTGGGGCCACACAGTACAATGAGCAGTTCTTC CAGATQYNEQFF
TRBJ2-3 TRBV3-1 few TRBD2 TGTGCCAGCAGCCAAGAATTGGGCGGGGGGCCCTCAGATACGCAGTATTTT CASSQELGGGPSDTQYF
TRBJ1-4 TRBV5-1 many . TGCGCCAGCACACTTGGGACATCGAATGAAAAACTGTTTTTT CASTLGTSNEKLFF
TRBJ1-1 TRBV7-9 many . TGTGCCAGCAGCTTGGGAGCGAGCATTGAAGCTTTCTTT CASSLGASIEAFF
TRBJ1-1 TRBV20-1 . TRBD1 TGCAGTGCTAGAGATCAGCAGGGGGCCGGTTGGGCTTTCTTT CSARDQQGAGWAFF
TRBJ2-7 TRBV27 few . TGTGCCAGCAGACCTGCGCAGCTAGCTTCCTACGAGCAGTACTTC CASRPAQLASYEQYF
TRBJ2-1 TRBV29-1 many TRBD2 TGCAGCGTTCTAGCGGGAGGGCCCAATGAGCAGTTCTTC CSVLAGGPNEQFF
TRBJ1-6 TRBV20-1 many . TGCGGGGGTTCGGGGCAGTTAAATTCACCCCTCCACTTT CGGSGQLNSPLHF
TRBJ2-7 TRBV5-6 many TRBD1 TGTGCCAGCAGCTTAGGGTCTTATGGACAGGATAGCGCGTCGCGGCACTTC CASSLGSYGQDSASRHF
TRBJ1-5 TRBV3-1 few . TGTGCCAGCAGCCAAGGGGTTAGGAATCAGCCCCAGCATTTT CASSQGVRNQPQHF
TRBJ1-6 TRBV29-1 many . TGCAGCGTTGGTCAGACACACAATTCACCCCTCCACTTT CSVGQTHNSPLHF
TRBJ2-2 TRBV5-5 few . TGTGCCAGCAGCCCCGGGGGGCCTGCGACCGGGGAGCTGTTTTTT CASSPGGPATGELFF
TRBJ2-1 TRBV12-3/TRBV12-4 many . TGTGCCAGCAGTTTCCTAGGGTCTTACAATGAGCAGTTCTTC CASSFLGSYNEQFF
TRBJ2-3 TRBV10-3 many TRBD2 TGTGCCATCAGTGAGTCGGATAGCGGGAGTGGAGATACGCAGTATTTT CAISESDSGSGDTQYF
TRBJ1-6 TRBV20-1 many . TGCAGTGCTTTCGGGCGGGAACCCCTCCACTTT CSAFGREPLHF
TRBJ2-2 TRBV7-3 . TRBD2 TGTGCCAGCAGCCGTATAGCGGGGGGCCCGAACACCGGGGAGCTGTTTTTT CASSRIAGGPNTGELFF
TRBJ2-1 TRBV4-2 . TRBD1 TGTGCCAGCAGCCTACCTACAAATAACAGGGGGCGTTTTCTGGCGGAAACTTACAATGAGCAGTTCTTC CASSLPTNNRGRFLAETYNEQFF
TRBJ2-2 TRBV5-1 many TRBD2 TGCGCCAGCAGCTTGGCCCCTAGCGGGGGATACGAAACCGGGGAGCTGTTTTTT CASSLAPSGGYETGELFF
TRBJ2-3 TRBV20-1 many . TGCAGTGCTAGAGTAGTGAAGGGCGGCACAGATACGCAGTATTTT CSARVVKGGTDTQYF